One and the same sample provided the 18 T cell receptor beta chains below, sequenced in a study of CD8 T cells in ankylosing spondylitis. Findings and limits, study-wide: There was a TCR beta motif, made of several highly homologous variants, that appeared characteristic of ankylosing spondylitis blood.

No cognate antigen is known for these TCRs. One entry per CDR3 protein, called by TCRdb with MiXCR from the 5' RACE reads. The table records 500,000 to 650,000 distinct CDR3 sequences, 5.3% of them present only once. The sample comprised blood, either unsorted or a sorted T cell fraction (not recorded which). These receptors were collected from a male donor with ankylosing spondylitis.

This clonotype was seen ten or more times. The chain links TRBV10-3 to TRBJ2-3; D is unresolved. This CDR3 region has 12 residues. From germline, CDR1 is ENHRY and CDR2 SYGVKD. V gave up 6 bases and J gave up 2 bases, with 6 bases separating them. CDR3 coding DNA: TGTGCCATCAGCCCTTACACAGATACGCAGTATTTT. Translating gives CAISPYTDTQYF.

This clonotype appeared many times. The CDR3 bases are TGTGCCAGCAGCGCCGACTTTAGCTCCTACAATGAGCAGTTCTTC. Translating gives CASSADFSSYNEQFF. The rearrangement uses TRBV7-2 and TRBJ2-1; D call uncertain. Germline V CDR1 and CDR2: SGHTA, FQGNSA. This CDR3 contains 15 residues. V was clipped by 5 bases and J by 0 bases, with 11 bases between them. Full variable domain (rest looked up from reference TRBV7-2 and TRBJ2-1): GAGVSQSPSNKVTEKGKDVELRCDPISGHTALYWYRQSLGQGLEFLIYFQGNSAPDKSGLPSDRFSAERTGGSVSTLTIQRTQQEDSAVYLCASSADFSSYNEQFFGPGTRLTVL.

This clonotype appeared many times. The chain has TRBV29-1 and TRBJ2-6, with D hard to call. From germline, CDR1 is SQVTM and CDR2 ANQGSEA. The CDR3 is 14 residues long. Trimming took off 2 bases at V and 2 bases at J, with 7 bases between the two ends. CDR3 loop: CSVEKGTGANVLTF. The CDR3 bases are TGCAGCGTTGAAAAGGGAACTGGGGCCAACGTCCTGACTTTC. The full variable domain, rest sourced from reference TRBV29-1 and TRBJ2-6, is SAVISQKPSRDICQRGTSLTIQCQVDSQVTMMFWYRQQPGQSLTLIATANQGSEATYESGFVIDKFPISRPNLTFSTLTVSNMSPEDSSIYLCSVEKGTGANVLTFGAGSRLTVL.

A few counts support this clonotype. The V and J genes are TRBV20-1 and TRBJ2-2; 10 bases line up with TRBD1. The CDR3 covers 14 residues. With V trimmed by 5 bases and J by 4 bases, 4 bases remained unmatched. From germline, CDR1 is DFQATT and CDR2 SNEGSKA (reference sequence). The CDR3 region is CSALGTGATGELFF. DNA for the CDR3: TGCAGTGCTTTGGGGACAGGGGCCACCGGGGAGCTGTTTTTT.

This clonotype has only a few counts. A junction boundary mismatches the germline segment, possibly from a read error. The chain uses TRBV7-7 and TRBJ2-2; TRBD2 aligns across 14 bases. The germline CDR1 and CDR2 sequences are SSHAT and FNYEAQ (reference sequence). The CDR3 totals 18 residues. The CDR3 loop is CASSLRLAGGRNTGELFF. The CDR3 bases are TGTGCTAGCAGCCTCAGACTAGCGGGAGGGAGGAACACCGGGGAGCTGTTTTTT.

There are many counts of this clonotype. The chain recombines TRBV7-2 with TRBJ1-5; TRBD1 aligns across 9 bases. This CDR3 is built from 14 residues. Looked up from germline, CDR1 is SGHTA and CDR2 is FQGNSA. V gave up 5 bases and J gave up 6 bases; unmatched junction bases: 5. Here the CDR3 reads CASSLGTGPQPQHF. The CDR3, as DNA: TGTGCCAGCAGCCTCGGGACAGGGCCTCAGCCCCAGCATTTT.

To note about this clonotype: With a much larger clone just one base away, this may be a read error. The chain joins TRBV4-3 to TRBJ2-1, with TRBD2 as a possible D gene (5 bases). Germline values: CDR1 LGHNA, CDR2 YSLEER. V shed 4 bases and J shed 8 bases, with 12 bases lying between them. This CDR3 has 13 amino acids. In DNA form, the CDR3 reads TGCGCCAGCAGCCTCCGTACGAGGGATGAGCAGTTCTTC. Translation: CASSLRTRDEQFF.

Ten or more counts support this clonotype. The chain joins TRBV5-1 to TRBJ1-1, with D unresolved. CDR3 length equals 13 residues. The V end lost 0 bases, the J end lost 1 base, and 4 bases lay between the germline ends. Germline lookup yields CDR1 SGHRS and CDR2 YFSETQ. CDR3 residues: CASSLVRNTEAFF. In DNA, the CDR3 is TGCGCCAGCAGCTTGGTGCGGAACACTGAAGCTTTCTTT. The full variable domain, rest sourced from reference TRBV5-1 and TRBJ1-1, is KAGVTQTPRYLIKTRGQQVTLSCSPISGHRSVSWYQQTPGQGLQFLFEYFSETQRNKGNFPGRFSGRQFSNSRSEMNVSTLELGDSALYLCASSLVRNTEAFFGQGTRLTVV.

This chain connects TRBV5-1 to TRBJ2-5, with D possibly matching TRBD2 (6 bases). CDR3 length: 13 residues. Germline V CDR1 and CDR2: SGHRS, YFSETQ. V lost 4 bases and J 2 bases, leaving 9 bases between the germline ends. CDR3 residues: CASSPGVQETQYF. In nucleotides, the CDR3 is TGCGCCAGCAGCCCGGGGGTTCAAGAGACCCAGTACTTC.

This clonotype was seen many times. The chain has TRBV19 and TRBJ1-5; possible D gene TRBD1, 6 bases. The V and J ends lost 4 bases and 6 bases respectively, with 10 bases between them. CDR1 is LNHDA and CDR2 is SQIVND in the germline V gene (reference sequence). The CDR3 is made up of 13 amino acids. The CDR3 here is CASSTQGRQPQHF. The CDR3 nucleotides read TGTGCCAGTAGTACTCAGGGGCGTCAGCCCCAGCATTTT.

This clonotype came up many times. The chain has TRBV29-1 and TRBJ2-7; possibly TRBD2 for D (6 bases). Germline V gene lookup returns CDR1 SQVTM and CDR2 ANQGSEA. V shed 0 bases and J shed 7 bases, with 10 bases lying between them. The CDR3 has 12 residues. The chain's CDR3 is CSVEDGLQEQYF. Written as DNA, the CDR3 is TGCAGCGTTGAAGATGGACTACAAGAGCAGTACTTC.

J is TRBJ2-1 and V is TRBV7-2; possibly TRBD1 or TRBD2 for D (6 bases each). V lost 1 base and J lost 7, with 11 bases in between. The CDR3 is 14 residues long. Per germline, CDR1 SGHTA and CDR2 FQGNSA. The chain's CDR3 is CASSLEGGRNEQFF. The DNA for the CDR3 is TGTGCCAGCAGCTTAGAGGGGGGTAGGAATGAGCAGTTCTTC. Variable domain in full (rest from reference TRBV7-2 and TRBJ2-1): GAGVSQSPSNKVTEKGKDVELRCDPISGHTALYWYRQSLGQGLEFLIYFQGNSAPDKSGLPSDRFSAERTGGSVSTLTIQRTQQEDSAVYLCASSLEGGRNEQFFGPGTRLTVL.

In its sample, this clonotype was seen many times. The chain recombines TRBV20-1 with TRBJ1-4, with D maybe TRBD1 (5 bases). Trimming removed 5 bases at V and 7 bases at J, with 14 bases between. This CDR3 is built from 13 residues. The germline CDR1 and CDR2 sequences are DFQATT and SNEGSKA (reference sequence). The CDR3: CSAPPAGSEKLFF. The CDR3, as DNA: TGCAGTGCTCCCCCGGCAGGGAGTGAAAAACTGTTTTTT.

Many counts were recorded for this clonotype. The V gene is TRBV5-1, the J gene TRBJ2-5; no clear D. There are 12 residues in the CDR3. In germline, CDR1 is SGHRS, CDR2 YFSETQ. V shed 2 bases and J shed 4 bases, with 6 bases lying between them. CDR3 nucleotide sequence: TGCGCCAGCAGCTTAAACGCAGAGACCCAGTACTTC. This encodes CASSLNAETQYF. Full variable domain (rest looked up from reference TRBV5-1 and TRBJ2-5): KAGVTQTPRYLIKTRGQQVTLSCSPISGHRSVSWYQQTPGQGLQFLFEYFSETQRNKGNFPGRFSGRQFSNSRSEMNVSTLELGDSALYLCASSLNAETQYFGPGTRLLVL.

This clonotype was seen ten or more times. This chain joins TRBV29-1 and TRBJ1-2; 7 positions agree with TRBD1. V lost 4 bases and J lost 1; bases outside the gene matches: 6. The CDR3 is 14 residues long. CDR1 is SQVTM and CDR2 is ANQGSEA in the germline V gene. This CDR3 is CSVVGAGGNYGYTF. The CDR3 region has the DNA TGCAGCGTTGTCGGGGCAGGGGGTAACTATGGCTACACCTTC.

The table lists this clonotype with many counts. The V and J genes are TRBV11-3 and TRBJ2-1; D possibly corresponds to TRBD1 (6 bases). V gave up 1 base and J gave up 6 bases, with 13 bases separating them. Germline CDR1 reads SGHNT; CDR2 reads YENEEA. The CDR3 runs to 15 residues. CDR3 in amino acids: CASSLGTASSNEQFF. The CDR3 DNA sequence: TGTGCCAGCAGCTTAGGGACAGCGAGCTCCAATGAGCAGTTCTTC.

Note on this clonotype: The germline gene is not matched at one end of the junction; a read error may be the cause. For the CDR3, the DNA is TGCTGTGCTAGAGGGACTAGCGGGAGGGTAGCCACCGGGGAGCTGTTTTTT. Translating gives CCARGTSGRVATGELFF. The chain is built from TRBV20-1 and TRBJ2-2; the match to TRBD2 covers 16 bases. The CDR3 loop spans 17 amino acids. Germline CDR1 is DFQATT and CDR2 is SNEGSKA (reference sequence).

Points on this clonotype: A much larger clone lies a single base off, so this may be a read error. The final CDR3 position lacks the conserved phenylalanine or tryptophan, pointing to a likely read error. The V gene is TRBV5-1, the J gene TRBJ2-7; tentative D call: TRBD2 (6 bases). Germline V gene sequence: CDR1 SGHRS, CDR2 YFSETQ. The CDR3 loop spans 13 amino acids. V lost 2 bases, J lost 7 bases, and 13 bases lay in between. The CDR3 reads CASSLDPAGEQYL. In nucleotides, the CDR3 is TGCGCCAGCAGCTTAGACCCCGCGGGAGAGCAGTACCTC.